The following is a T cell receptor beta chain sequence with its context. Germline V CDR1 and CDR2: WSHSY, SAAADI. The CDR3 contains 12 residues. The V gene lost 0 bases and the J gene lost 5 bases, with 4 bases spanning the gap. This sample was taken from a study of T cells after somatic rescue of genetic block. The assay was immunoSEQ multiplex PCR, and TCRdb's table has in-frame clones only and misses some. The table includes more than 9,000 clones, approximately 74% detected once. The chain links TRBV10-2 to TRBJ1-2; no definite D call. The TCR originated in a boy between 10 and 17 years old. Source material: peripheral blood mononuclear cells (PBMCs). CDR3 amino acids: CASSESGYGYTF. In nucleotides, the CDR3 is TGCGCCAGCAGTGAGTCCGGGTATGGCTACACCTTC.